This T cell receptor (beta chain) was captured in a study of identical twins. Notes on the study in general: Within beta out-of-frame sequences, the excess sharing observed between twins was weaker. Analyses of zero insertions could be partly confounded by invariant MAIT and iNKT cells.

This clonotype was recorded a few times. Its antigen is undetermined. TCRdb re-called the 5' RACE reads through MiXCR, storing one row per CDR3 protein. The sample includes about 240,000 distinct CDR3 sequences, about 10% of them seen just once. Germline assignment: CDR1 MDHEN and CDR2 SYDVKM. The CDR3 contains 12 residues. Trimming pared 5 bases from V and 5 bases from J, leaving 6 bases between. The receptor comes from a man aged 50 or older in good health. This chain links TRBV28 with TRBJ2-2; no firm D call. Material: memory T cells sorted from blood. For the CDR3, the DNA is TGTGCCAGCAGTATTGTGACCGGGGAGCTGTTTTTT. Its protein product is CASSIVTGELFF.